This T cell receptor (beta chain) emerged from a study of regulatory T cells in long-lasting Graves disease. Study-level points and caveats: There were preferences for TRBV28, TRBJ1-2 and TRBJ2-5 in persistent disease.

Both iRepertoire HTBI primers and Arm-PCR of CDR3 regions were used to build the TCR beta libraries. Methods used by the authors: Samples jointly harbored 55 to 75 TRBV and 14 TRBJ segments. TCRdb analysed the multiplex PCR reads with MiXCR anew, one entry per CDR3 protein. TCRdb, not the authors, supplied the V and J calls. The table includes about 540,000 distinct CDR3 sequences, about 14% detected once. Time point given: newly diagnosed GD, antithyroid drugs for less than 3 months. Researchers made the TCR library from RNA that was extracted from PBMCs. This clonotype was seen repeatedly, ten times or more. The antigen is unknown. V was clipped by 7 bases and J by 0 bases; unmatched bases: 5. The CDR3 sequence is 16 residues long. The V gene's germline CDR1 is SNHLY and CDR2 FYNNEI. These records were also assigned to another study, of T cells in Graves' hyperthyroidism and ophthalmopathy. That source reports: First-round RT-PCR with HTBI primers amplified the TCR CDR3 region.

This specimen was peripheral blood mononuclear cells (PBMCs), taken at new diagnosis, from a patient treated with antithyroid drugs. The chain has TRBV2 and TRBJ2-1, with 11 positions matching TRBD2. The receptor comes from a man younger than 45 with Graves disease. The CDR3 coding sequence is TGTGCCAGCACAAGTAGCGGGAGGGGCTCCTACAATGAGCAGTTCTTC. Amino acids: CASTSSGRGSYNEQFF.